Below are 9 T cell receptor beta chains sequenced from a single sample in a study of blood T cell repertoires in COVID-19 (dated by TCRdb to the early 2020s). The library was built by means of the immunoSEQ multiplex PCR assay. Held by TCRdb, this immuneACCESS table contains in-frame sequences only and omits some clones. Under half of the omission traces to an unresolved V gene where checked; the cause of the rest is unknown. For this sample there are roughly 99,000 clones; 60% to 85% appear just once. The ten largest clones add up to 4.3% of the sample. Material: peripheral blood. These receptors were taken from a man between 65 and 85 years old with acute or convalescent COVID-19.

This clone came up a few times. V usage is TRBV10-3 and J usage is TRBJ1-1; TRBD1 might be the D (5 bases). Deletions cut 6 bases from V and 1 base from J, with 12 bases between. The CDR3 length is 14 residues. CDR1 is ENHRY and CDR2 is SYGVKD in the germline V gene. CDR3: CAISSARENTEAFF. In nucleotides, the CDR3 is TGTGCCATCAGCTCGGCCAGGGAGAACACTGAAGCTTTCTTT.

The chain recombines TRBV10-1 with TRBJ2-2; D not resolved. This CDR3 has 16 amino acids. Per the germline V gene, CDR1 is WNHNN and CDR2 is SYGVQD (reference sequence). Trimming pared 3 bases from V and 3 bases from J, leaving 14 bases between. The CDR3 loop reads CASSDPPGRDTGELFF. The CDR3 bases are TGCGCCAGCAGTGATCCACCCGGCCGGGACACCGGGGAGCTGTTTTTT.

V and J are TRBV5-6 and TRBJ1-1; D not certain. CDR3 length: 13 amino acids. Germline assignment: CDR1 SGHDT and CDR2 YYEEEE. Trimming pared 1 base from V and 6 bases from J, leaving 10 bases between. The CDR3 here is CASSLPGIAEAFF. The CDR3 DNA is TGTGCCAGCAGCTTGCCCGGGATAGCTGAAGCTTTCTTT.

At least ten counts were recorded for this clone. This chain uses TRBV11-2 with TRBJ1-4; TRBD1 is a possible D gene (6 bases). Germline CDR1 and CDR2: SGHAT and FQNNGV. V gave up 8 bases and J gave up 4 bases, with 11 bases separating them. This CDR3 spans 13 amino acids. CDR3 protein: CASAQGSNEKLFF. For the CDR3, the DNA is TGTGCCAGCGCACAGGGCAGTAATGAAAAACTGTTTTTT.

The chain combines TRBV5-6 with TRBJ2-3; 10 bases match TRBD1. The V gene end was trimmed by 5 bases and the J gene end by 6 bases; junction bases not matched to a gene: 6. Germline CDR1 and CDR2: SGHDT and YYEEEE. The CDR3 runs 14 residues. CDR3 DNA: TGTGCCAGCAGGGAGACAGGGGGCGAGGATACGCAGTATTTT. Translating gives CASRETGGEDTQYF.

The chain has TRBV19 and TRBJ2-7, with 9 bases fitting TRBD2. The CDR3 spans 15 residues. Germline CDR1 reads LNHDA; CDR2 reads SQIVND (reference sequence). V lost 5 bases and J lost 3; bases outside the gene matches: 8. The CDR3 here is CASSLASGTLYEQYF. The CDR3 nucleotides are TGTGCCAGTAGTCTGGCTAGCGGGACTCTCTACGAGCAGTACTTC.

The chain uses TRBV7-3 and TRBJ1-2, with a tentative D call TRBD1 (6 bases). This CDR3 has 13 residues. Germline V gene lookup returns CDR1 SGHTA and CDR2 FQGTGA. The V end lost 3 bases, the J end lost 6 bases, and 11 bases lay between the germline ends. In nucleotides, the CDR3 is TGTGCCAGCAGCTTTGGGGGCCAGGATGGCTACACCTTC. This codes for CASSFGGQDGYTF.

The chain is built from TRBV14 and TRBJ2-3; 11 nucleotides line up with TRBD1. This CDR3 has 16 amino acids. Germline V gene lookup returns CDR1 SGHDN and CDR2 FVKESK. V trimming: 1 base; J trimming: 1 base; junction bases outside the gene matches: 1. CDR3 in amino acids: CASSQGTGGGTDTQYF. The CDR3 bases are TGTGCCAGCAGCCAAGGGACAGGGGGCGGCACAGATACGCAGTATTTT.

The chain joins TRBV6-2 or TRBV6-3 to TRBJ2-2; 12 bases match TRBD2. The CDR3 has 17 residues. The junction had 4 bases not matched to a gene; V was cut back by 5 bases and J by 0 bases. The germline V gene has CDR1 MNHEY and CDR2 SVGEGT. CDR3 coding DNA: TGTGCCAGCAGTCTAACTAGCGGGGGGCCGAACACCGGGGAGCTGTTTTTT. Its protein is CASSLTSGGPNTGELFF.